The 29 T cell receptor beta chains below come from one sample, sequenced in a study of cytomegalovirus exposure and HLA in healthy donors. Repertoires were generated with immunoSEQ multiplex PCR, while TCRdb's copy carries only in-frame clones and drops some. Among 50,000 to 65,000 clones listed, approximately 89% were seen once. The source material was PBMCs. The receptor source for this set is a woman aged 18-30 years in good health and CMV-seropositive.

CDR3 sequence: CASSLKYSSLDNEQFF. DNA of the CDR3: TGTGCCAGCAGCCTAAAGTATTCCTCCCTCGACAATGAGCAGTTCTTC. The J gene is TRBJ2-1, the V gene TRBV11-2; no definite D call. CDR1 and CDR2 from the germline V gene are SGHAT and FQNNGV. The germline V and J ends were trimmed by 5 bases and 5 bases, with 19 bases remaining between them. The CDR3 loop spans 16 amino acids.

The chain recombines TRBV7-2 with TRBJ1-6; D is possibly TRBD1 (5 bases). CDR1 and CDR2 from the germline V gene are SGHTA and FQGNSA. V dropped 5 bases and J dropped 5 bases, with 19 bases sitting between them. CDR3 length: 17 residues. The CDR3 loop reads CASSPPNSGRDNSPLHF. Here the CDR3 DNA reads TGTGCCAGCAGCCCCCCCAATTCAGGCAGGGATAATTCACCCCTCCACTTT.

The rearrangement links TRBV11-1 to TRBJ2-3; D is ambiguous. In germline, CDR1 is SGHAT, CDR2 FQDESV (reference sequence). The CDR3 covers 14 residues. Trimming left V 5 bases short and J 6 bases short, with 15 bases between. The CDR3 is CASSGTTGADTQYF. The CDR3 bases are TGTGCCAGCAGCGGCACGACTGGCGCGGATACGCAGTATTTT.

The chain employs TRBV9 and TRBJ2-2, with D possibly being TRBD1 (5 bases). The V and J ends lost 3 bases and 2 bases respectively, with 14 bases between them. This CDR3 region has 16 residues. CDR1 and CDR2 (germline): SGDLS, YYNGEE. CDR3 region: CASSANRNPNTGELFF. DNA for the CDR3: TGTGCCAGCAGCGCCAACAGGAACCCTAACACCGGGGAGCTGTTTTTT.

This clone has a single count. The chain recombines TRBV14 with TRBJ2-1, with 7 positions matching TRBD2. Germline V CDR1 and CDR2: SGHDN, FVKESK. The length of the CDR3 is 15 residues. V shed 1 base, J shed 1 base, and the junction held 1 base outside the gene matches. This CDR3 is CASSQVGGSYNEQFF. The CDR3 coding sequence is TGTGCCAGCAGCCAAGTCGGGGGGTCCTACAATGAGCAGTTCTTC.

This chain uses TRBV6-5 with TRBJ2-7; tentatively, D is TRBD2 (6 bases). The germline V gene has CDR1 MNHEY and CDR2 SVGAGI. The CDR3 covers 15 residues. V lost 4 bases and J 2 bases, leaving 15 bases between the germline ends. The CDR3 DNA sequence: TGTGCCAGCAGTTCATCGGGGGTCGGAACCTACGAGCAGTACTTC. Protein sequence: CASSSSGVGTYEQYF.

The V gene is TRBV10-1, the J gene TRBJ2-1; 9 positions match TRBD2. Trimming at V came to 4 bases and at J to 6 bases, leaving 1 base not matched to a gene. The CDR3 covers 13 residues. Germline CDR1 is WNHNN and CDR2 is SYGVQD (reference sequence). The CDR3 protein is CASSVAGVNEQFF. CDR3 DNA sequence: TGCGCCAGCAGTGTAGCGGGGGTCAATGAGCAGTTCTTC.

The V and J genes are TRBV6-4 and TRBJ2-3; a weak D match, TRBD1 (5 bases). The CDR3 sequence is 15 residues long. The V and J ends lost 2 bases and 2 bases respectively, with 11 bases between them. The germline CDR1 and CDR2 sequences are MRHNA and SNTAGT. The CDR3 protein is CASSDEAGSTDTQYF. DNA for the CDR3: TGTGCCAGCAGTGACGAGGCAGGGTCCACAGATACGCAGTATTTT.

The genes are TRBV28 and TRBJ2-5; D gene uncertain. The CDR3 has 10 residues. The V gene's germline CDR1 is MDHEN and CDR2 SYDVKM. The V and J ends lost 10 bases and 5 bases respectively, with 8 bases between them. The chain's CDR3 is CATSEETQYF. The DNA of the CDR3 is TGTGCCACCTCTGAGGAGACCCAGTACTTC.

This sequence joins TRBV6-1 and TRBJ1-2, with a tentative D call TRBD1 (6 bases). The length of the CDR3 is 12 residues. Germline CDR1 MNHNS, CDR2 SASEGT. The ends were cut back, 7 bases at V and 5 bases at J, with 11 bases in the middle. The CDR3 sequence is CASTDRRYGYTF. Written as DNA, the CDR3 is TGTGCCAGCACCGACAGGAGATATGGCTACACCTTC.

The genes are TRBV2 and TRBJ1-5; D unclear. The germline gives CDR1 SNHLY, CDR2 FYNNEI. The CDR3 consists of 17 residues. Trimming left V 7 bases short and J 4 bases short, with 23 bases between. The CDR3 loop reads CASTGDLLIGGNQPQHF. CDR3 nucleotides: TGTGCCAGCACTGGAGACCTCCTAATAGGTGGAAATCAGCCCCAGCATTTT.

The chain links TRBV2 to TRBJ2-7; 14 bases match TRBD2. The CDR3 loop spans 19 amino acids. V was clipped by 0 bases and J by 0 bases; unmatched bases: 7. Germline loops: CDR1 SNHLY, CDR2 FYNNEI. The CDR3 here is CASSEALTSGGAFSYEQYF. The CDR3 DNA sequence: TGTGCCAGCAGTGAAGCGCTGACTAGCGGGGGGGCCTTCTCCTACGAGCAGTACTTC.

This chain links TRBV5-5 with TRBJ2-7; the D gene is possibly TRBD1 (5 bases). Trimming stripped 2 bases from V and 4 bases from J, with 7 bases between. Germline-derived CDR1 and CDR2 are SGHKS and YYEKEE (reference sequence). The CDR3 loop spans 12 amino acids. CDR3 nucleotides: TGTGCCAGCAGCTTAGGGGTATACGAGCAGTACTTC. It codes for CASSLGVYEQYF.

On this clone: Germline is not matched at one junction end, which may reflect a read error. The CDR3 region has the DNA TGTGCTAGCAGCTTTAAGTCTCCATTACAGGGCTTTTACAATGAGCAGTTCTTC. It translates to CASSFKSPLQGFYNEQFF. J is TRBJ2-1 and V is TRBV7-7; TRBD1 is a possible D gene (6 bases). The CDR3 length is 18 residues. CDR1 and CDR2 from the germline V gene are SSHAT and FNYEAQ (reference sequence).

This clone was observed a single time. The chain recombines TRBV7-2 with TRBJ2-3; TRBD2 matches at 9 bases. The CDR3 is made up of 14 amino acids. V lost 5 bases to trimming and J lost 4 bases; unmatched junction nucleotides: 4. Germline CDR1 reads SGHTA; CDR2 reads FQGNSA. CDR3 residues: CASSRGGAADTQYF. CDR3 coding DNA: TGTGCCAGCAGCCGCGGGGGGGCCGCAGATACGCAGTATTTT.

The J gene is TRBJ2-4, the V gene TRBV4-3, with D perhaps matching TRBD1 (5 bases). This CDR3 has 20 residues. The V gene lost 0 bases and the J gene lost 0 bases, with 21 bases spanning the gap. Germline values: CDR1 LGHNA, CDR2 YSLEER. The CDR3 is CASSQDKGSYANLAKNIQYF. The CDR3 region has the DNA TGCGCCAGCAGCCAAGATAAGGGGTCCTACGCGAATTTAGCCAAAAACATTCAGTACTTC.

CDR3 bases: TGTGCCAGCAAGGCCGGGGGTGGGAATGAGCAGTTCTTC. Translated: CASKAGGGNEQFF. This chain uses TRBV11-3 with TRBJ2-1; a possible D gene is TRBD2 (6 bases). This CDR3 region has 13 residues. Trimming removed 7 bases at V and 7 bases at J, with 14 bases between. Germline V gene sequence: CDR1 SGHNT, CDR2 YENEEA.

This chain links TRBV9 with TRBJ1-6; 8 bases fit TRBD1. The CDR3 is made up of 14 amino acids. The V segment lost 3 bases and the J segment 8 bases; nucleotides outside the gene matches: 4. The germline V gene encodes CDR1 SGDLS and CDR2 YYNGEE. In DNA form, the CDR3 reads TGTGCCAGCAGCGCCGGGACAGGCGATTCACCCCTCCACTTT. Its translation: CASSAGTGDSPLHF.

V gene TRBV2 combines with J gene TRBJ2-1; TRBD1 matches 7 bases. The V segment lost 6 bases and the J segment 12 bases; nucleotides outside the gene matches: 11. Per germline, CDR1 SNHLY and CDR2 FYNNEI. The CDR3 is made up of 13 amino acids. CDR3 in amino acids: CASRPDRAGWQFF. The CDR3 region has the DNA TGTGCCAGCAGACCCGACAGGGCCGGGTGGCAGTTCTTC.

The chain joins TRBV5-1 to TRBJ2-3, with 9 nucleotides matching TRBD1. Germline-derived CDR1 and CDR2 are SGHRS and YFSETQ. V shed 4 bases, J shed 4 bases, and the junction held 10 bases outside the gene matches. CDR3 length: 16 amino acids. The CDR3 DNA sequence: TGCGCCAGCAGCCAGGGACAGGGAATTCTCGCAGATACGCAGTATTTT. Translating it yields CASSQGQGILADTQYF.

The CDR3 loop is CASSQGRTNTGELFF. The CDR3, as DNA: TGCGCCAGCAGCCAAGGGCGGACTAACACCGGGGAGCTGTTTTTT. The rearrangement uses TRBV4-1 and TRBJ2-2; weak D call: TRBD2 (5 bases). The germline V and J ends were trimmed by 1 base and 2 bases, with 8 bases remaining between them. Germline lookup yields CDR1 MGHRA and CDR2 YSYEKL. The CDR3 contains 15 residues.

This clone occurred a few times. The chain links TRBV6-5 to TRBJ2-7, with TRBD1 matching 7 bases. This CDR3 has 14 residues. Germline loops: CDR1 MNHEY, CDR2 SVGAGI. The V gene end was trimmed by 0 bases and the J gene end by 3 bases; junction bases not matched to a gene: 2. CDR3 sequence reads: CASSYSWTGYEQYF. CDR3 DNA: TGTGCCAGCAGTTACTCGTGGACAGGCTACGAGCAGTACTTC.

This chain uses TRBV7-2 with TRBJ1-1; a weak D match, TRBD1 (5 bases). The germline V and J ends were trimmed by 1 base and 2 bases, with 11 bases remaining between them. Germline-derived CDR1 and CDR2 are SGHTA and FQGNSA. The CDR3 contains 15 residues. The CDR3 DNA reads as TGTGCCAGCAGCTTAGGAGGTCAGGGTAACACTGAAGCTTTCTTT. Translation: CASSLGGQGNTEAFF.

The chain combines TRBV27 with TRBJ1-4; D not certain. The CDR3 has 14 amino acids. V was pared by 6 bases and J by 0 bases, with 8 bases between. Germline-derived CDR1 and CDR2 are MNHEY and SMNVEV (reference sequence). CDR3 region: CASRPDATNEKLFF. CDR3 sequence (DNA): TGTGCCAGCAGGCCAGATGCAACTAATGAAAAACTGTTTTTT.

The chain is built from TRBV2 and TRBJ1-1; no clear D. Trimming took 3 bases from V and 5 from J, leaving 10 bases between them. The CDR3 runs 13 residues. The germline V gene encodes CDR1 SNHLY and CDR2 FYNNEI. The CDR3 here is CASSEGPGTEAFF. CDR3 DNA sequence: TGTGCCAGCAGTGAGGGTCCGGGGACTGAAGCTTTCTTT.

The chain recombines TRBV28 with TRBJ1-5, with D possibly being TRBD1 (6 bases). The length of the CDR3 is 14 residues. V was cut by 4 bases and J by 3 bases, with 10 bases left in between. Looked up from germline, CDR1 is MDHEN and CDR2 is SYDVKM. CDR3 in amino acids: CASSSDRTNQPQHF. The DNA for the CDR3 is TGTGCCAGCAGTTCCGACAGGACCAATCAGCCCCAGCATTTT. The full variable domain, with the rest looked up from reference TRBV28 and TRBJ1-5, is DVKVTQSSRYLVKRTGEKVFLECVQDMDHENMFWYRQDPGLGLRLIYFSYDVKMKEKGDIPEGYSVSREKKERFSLILESASTNQTSMYLCASSSDRTNQPQHFGDGTRLSIL.

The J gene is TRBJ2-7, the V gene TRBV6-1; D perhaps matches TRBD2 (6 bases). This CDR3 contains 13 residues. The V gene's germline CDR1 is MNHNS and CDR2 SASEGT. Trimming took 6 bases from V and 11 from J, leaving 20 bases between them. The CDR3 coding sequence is TGTGCCAGCAGGGTGGAGGGCGGAGTTAGGAAGTACTTC. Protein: CASRVEGGVRKYF.

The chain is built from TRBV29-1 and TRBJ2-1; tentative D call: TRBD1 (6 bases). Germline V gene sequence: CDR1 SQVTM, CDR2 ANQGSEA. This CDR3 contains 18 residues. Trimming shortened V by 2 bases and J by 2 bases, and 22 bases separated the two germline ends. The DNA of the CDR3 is TGCAGCGTTGAACCCAGCATTCAGGGGATTAGACCCTACAATGAGCAGTTCTTC. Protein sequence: CSVEPSIQGIRPYNEQFF.

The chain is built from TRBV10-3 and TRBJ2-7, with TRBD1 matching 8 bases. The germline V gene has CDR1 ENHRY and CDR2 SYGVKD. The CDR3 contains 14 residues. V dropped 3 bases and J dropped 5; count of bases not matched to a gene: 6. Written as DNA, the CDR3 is TGTGCCATCAGTGAAGGGACAGGCCGGAACGAGCAGTACTTC. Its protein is CAISEGTGRNEQYF.